This TCR beta chain is drawn from a study of blood T cell repertoires in COVID-19. The CDR3 spans 15 residues. Per germline, CDR1 MNHEY and CDR2 SMNVEV (reference sequence). The junction had 5 bases not matched to a gene; V was cut back by 1 base and J by 6 bases. Profiling relied on immunoSEQ multiplex PCR, and the TCRdb table lists in-frame clones only, not all of them. This table holds 120,000 or so clones, approximately 85% found once. This chain links TRBV27 with TRBJ1-5; 8 bases are a match to TRBD1. Sequencing was done on a sample of peripheral blood. The sequence was collected from a man older than 75 with active or convalescent COVID-19. CDR3 DNA: TGTGCCAGCAGTTTATTTTCAGGGGGCTCTCAGCCCCAGCATTTT. This encodes CASSLFSGGSQPQHF.